This note documents a single TCR beta chain sequence. Original analysis: Amplification of reference gene primers provided the estimated nucleated cell counts. Measured with immunoSEQ multiplex PCR; TCRdb has only the in-frame clones, and not every one. V and J calls plus clone size are reproduced from that table; the DNA served to infer D and trimming. The sample holds about 71,000 clones, roughly four fifths seen once. The sample is drawn from a study of blood T cell repertoires in COVID-19. About the research overall: Some COVID-19 samples were acute and others convalescent; all came from the United States, Italy and Spain. Sample material is recorded as cDNA or gDNA derived from T cells, B-cell-depleted T cells, or PBMCs.

The V end lost 3 bases, the J end lost 5 bases, and 29 bases lay between the germline ends. The length of the CDR3 is 19 residues. From germline, CDR1 is MNHEY and CDR2 SMNVEV (reference sequence). V is TRBV27 and J is TRBJ2-7; D might be TRBD1 (7 bases). The material sequenced was peripheral blood. The receptor was derived from a man in his 70s with acute or convalescent COVID-19. The CDR3 reads CASSFVGGRGIGRINEQYF. DNA of the CDR3: TGTGCCAGCAGTTTTGTAGGGGGCAGGGGAATAGGGAGGATCAACGAGCAGTACTTC.